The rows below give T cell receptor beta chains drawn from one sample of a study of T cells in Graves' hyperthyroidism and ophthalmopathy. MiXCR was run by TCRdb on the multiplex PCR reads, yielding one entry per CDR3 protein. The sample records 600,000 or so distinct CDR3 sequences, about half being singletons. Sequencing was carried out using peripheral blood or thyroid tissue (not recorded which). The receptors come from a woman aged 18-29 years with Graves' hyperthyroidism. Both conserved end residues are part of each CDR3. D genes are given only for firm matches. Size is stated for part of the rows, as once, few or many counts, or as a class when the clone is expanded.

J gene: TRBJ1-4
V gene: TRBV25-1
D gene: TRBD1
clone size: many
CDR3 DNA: TGTGCCAGCAGTCCCGGCAGGGGGTTGGAAAAACTGTTTTTT
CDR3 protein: CASSPGRGLEKLFF

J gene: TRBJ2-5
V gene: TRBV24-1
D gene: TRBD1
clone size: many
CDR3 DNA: TGTGCCACCAGTGATCCGACAGGGAATCGAGAGACCCAGTACTTC
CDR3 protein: CATSDPTGNRETQYF

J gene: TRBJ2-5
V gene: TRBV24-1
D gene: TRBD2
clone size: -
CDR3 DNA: TGTGCCACCAGTGATACAGCGGGAGGGGAGACCCAGTACTTC
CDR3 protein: CATSDTAGGETQYF

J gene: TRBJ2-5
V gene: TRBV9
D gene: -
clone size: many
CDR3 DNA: TGTGCCAGCAGCTCCCCCTACCAAGAGACCCAGTACTTC
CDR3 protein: CASSSPYQETQYF

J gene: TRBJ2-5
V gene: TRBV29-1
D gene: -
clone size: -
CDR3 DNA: TGCAGCCCGGAGAGGGGTAGGGAGACCCAGTACTTC
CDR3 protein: CSPERGRETQYF

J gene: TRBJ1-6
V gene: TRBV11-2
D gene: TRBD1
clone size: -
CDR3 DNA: TGTGCCAGCAGCCCGCCTCCAAGGACAGGGGGGGATTCACCCCTCCACTTT
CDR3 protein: CASSPPPRTGGDSPLHF

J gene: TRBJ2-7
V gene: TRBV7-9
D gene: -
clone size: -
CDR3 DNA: TGTGCCAGCAGCTTAGGTGGCGGAGCGGGCTACGAGCAGTACTTC
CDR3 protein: CASSLGGGAGYEQYF

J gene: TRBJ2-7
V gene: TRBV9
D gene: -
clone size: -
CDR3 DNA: TGTGCCAGCTCACCACCGAGGGGAAACGAGCAGTACTTC
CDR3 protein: CASSPPRGNEQYF

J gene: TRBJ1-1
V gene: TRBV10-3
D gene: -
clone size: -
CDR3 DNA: TGTGCCAGCAGGCAGACAGAGAACACTGAAGCTTTCTTT
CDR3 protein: CASRQTENTEAFF

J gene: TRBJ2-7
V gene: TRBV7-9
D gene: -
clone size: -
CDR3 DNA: TGTGCCAGCAGCTTACTTCTAGAAGTAAACGAGCAGTACTTC
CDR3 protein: CASSLLLEVNEQYF

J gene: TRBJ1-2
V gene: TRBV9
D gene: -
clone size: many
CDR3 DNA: TGTGCCAGCAGCGTGGCGTCAGGGGCTAACTATGGCTACACCTTC
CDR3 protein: CASSVASGANYGYTF

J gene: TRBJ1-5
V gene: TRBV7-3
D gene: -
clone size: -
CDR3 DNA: TGCGCCAGCAGCCAAGTTTCAGGAACCAATCAGCCCCAGCACTTT
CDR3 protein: CASSQVSGTNQPQHF

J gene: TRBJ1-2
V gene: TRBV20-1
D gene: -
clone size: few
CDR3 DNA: TGCAGTGCTAGACAGGGTTCCGATGGCTACACCTTC
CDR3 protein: CSARQGSDGYTF

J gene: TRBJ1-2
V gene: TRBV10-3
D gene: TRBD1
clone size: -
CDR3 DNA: TGTGCCATCAGTGAGTCGGGGACAGGGGGCGGCACCTACACCTTC
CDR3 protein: CAISESGTGGGTYTF

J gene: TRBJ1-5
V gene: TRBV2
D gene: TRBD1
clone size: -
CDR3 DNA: TGTGCCAGCACCAACCTCGACAGGGCAGTCTATCAGCCCCAGCATTTT
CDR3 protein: CASTNLDRAVYQPQHF

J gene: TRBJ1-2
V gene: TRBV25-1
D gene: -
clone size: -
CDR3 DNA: TGTGCCAGCAGTTACTCGGGATGGGGAAACTATGGCTACACCTTC
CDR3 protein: CASSYSGWGNYGYTF

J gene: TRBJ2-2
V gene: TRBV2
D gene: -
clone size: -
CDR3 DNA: TGTGCCAGCAGGGTTCCCCCCACCGGGGAGCTGTTTTTT
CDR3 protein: CASRVPPTGELFF

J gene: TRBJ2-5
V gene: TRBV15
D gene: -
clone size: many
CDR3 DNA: TGTGCCACCAGCAGAGCAGAACTAGTTACCCTTGAGACCCAGTACTTC
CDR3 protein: CATSRAELVTLETQYF

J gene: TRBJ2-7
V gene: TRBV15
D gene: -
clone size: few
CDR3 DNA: TGTGCCACCAGCAGAGCCCTGGGCAGGGACTCCTACGAGCAGTACTTC
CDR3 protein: CATSRALGRDSYEQYF

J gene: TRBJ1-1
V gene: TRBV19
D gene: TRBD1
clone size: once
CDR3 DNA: TGTGCCAGTAGAAGGACAGGGATCAGAGGCATGAACACTGAAGCTTTCTTT
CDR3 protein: CASRRTGIRGMNTEAFF

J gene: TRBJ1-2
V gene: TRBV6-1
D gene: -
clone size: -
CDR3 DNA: TGTGCCAGCCTAGCCGGGACGGTACAGTATGGCTACACCTTC
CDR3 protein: CASLAGTVQYGYTF

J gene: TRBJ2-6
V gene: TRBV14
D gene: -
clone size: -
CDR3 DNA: TGTGCCAGCAGCCAAGATCTGGGACGGGTCTCCGGGGCCAACGTCCTGACTTTC
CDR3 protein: CASSQDLGRVSGANVLTF

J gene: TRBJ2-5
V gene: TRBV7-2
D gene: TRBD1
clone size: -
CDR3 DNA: TGTGCCAGCAGCCCAGGGGACAGGGTGGGAGAGACCCAGTACTTC
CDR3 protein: CASSPGDRVGETQYF

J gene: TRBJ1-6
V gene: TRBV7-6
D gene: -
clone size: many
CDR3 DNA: TGTGCCAGCAGCGTCCTACAGGGTGGTCCCCTCCACTTT
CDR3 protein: CASSVLQGGPLHF

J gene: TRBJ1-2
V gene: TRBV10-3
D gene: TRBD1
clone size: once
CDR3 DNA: TGTGCCATCAGTGGGGCCAGGACAGGGTGGGAGTATGGCTACACCTTC
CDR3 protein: CAISGARTGWEYGYTF

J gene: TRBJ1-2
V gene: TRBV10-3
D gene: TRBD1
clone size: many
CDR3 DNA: TGTGCCATCAGGCCTATTCAGGGGGCCAGGGGCTACACCTTC
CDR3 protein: CAIRPIQGARGYTF